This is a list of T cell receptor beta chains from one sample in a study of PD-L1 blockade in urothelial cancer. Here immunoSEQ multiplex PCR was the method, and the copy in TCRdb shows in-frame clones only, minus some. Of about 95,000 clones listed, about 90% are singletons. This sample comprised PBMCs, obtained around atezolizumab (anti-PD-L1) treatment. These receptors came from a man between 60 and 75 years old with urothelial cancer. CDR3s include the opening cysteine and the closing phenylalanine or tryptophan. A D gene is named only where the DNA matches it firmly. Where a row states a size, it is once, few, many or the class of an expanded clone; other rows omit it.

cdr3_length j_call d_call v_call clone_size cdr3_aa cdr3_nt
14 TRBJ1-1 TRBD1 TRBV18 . CASSPNRGDTEAFF TGTGCCAGCTCACCAAACAGGGGGGACACTGAAGCTTTCTTT
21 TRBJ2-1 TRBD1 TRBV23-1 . CASSQSHPRDRGPRSCNEQFF TGCGCCAGCAGTCAATCCCATCCCCGGGACAGGGGCCCCCGTTCATGCAATGAGCAGTTCTTC
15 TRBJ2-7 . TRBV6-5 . CASSYGGSSYYEQYF TGTGCCAGCAGTTACGGGGGCAGCTCCTACTACGAGCAGTACTTC
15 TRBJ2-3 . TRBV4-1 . CASSAPTGESDTQYF TGCGCCAGCAGCGCCCCAACCGGGGAGTCAGATACGCAGTATTTT
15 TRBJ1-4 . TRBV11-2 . CASSLRGATNEKLFF TGTGCCAGCAGCTTAAGGGGTGCAACTAATGAAAAACTGTTTTTT
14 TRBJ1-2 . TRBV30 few CAWNERTVNYGYTF TGTGCCTGGAACGAGAGGACAGTAAACTATGGCTACACCTTC
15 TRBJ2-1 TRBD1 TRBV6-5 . CASSPGTGGMSEQFF TGTGCCAGCAGCCCAGGGACAGGGGGCATGAGTGAGCAGTTCTTC
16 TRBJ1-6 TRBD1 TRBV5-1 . CASSLEAGGVNSPLHF TGCGCCAGCAGCTTGGAAGCAGGGGGCGTGAATTCACCCCTCCACTTT
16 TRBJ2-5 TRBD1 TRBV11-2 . CASSLGDRVGWETQYF TGTGCCAGCAGCTTAGGGGACAGAGTAGGGTGGGAGACCCAGTACTTC
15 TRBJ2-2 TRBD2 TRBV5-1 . CASSLPSGRAGELFF TGCGCCAGCAGCTTACCTAGCGGGAGAGCCGGGGAGCTGTTTTTT
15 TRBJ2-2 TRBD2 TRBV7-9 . CASSLTSGSTGELFF TGTGCCAGCAGCTTGACTAGCGGGAGCACCGGGGAGCTGTTTTTT
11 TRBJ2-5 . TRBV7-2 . CASSFKETQYF TGTGCCAGCAGCTTTAAAGAGACCCAGTACTTC
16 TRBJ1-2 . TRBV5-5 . CASSSPSAGSNYGYTF TGTGCCAGCAGCTCCCCCTCGGCGGGTTCCAACTATGGCTACACCTTC
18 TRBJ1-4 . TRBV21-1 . CASIKLGGCFTTNEKLFF TGTGCCAGCATAAAGTTGGGGGGATGCTTTACAACTAATGAAAAACTGTTTTTT
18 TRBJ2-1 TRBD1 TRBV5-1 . CASSLPRDRVVVGNEQFF TGCGCCAGCAGCTTGCCCCGGGACAGGGTTGTAGTCGGCAATGAGCAGTTCTTC
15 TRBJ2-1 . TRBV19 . CASTIPGRRDNEQFF TGTGCCAGTACCATCCCAGGGCGGCGAGACAATGAGCAGTTCTTC
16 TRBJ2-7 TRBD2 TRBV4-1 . CASSQPSSGSPYEQYF TGCGCCAGCAGCCAGCCATCTAGCGGGAGTCCGTACGAGCAGTACTTC
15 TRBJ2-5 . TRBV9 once CASSPRPQGPETQYF TGTGCCAGCAGCCCTCGACCCCAGGGCCCAGAGACCCAGTACTTC
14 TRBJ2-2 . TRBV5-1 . CASSDRSSTGELFF TGCGCCAGCAGCGACAGGTCTTCCACCGGGGAGCTGTTTTTT